One sample yielded the 18 T cell receptor beta chains listed below, sequenced in a study of shared clonotypes between healthy human individuals. Profiled with immunoSEQ multiplex PCR; TCRdb holds only in-frame clones, not every one. The data hold hundreds of thousands of clones, with about 80% observed a single time. The sequencing input was PBMCs. The receptors here all came from a woman aged 35 to 49 in good health. Some clones in this sample may be carry-over from other donors' samples.

The chain uses TRBV5-4 and TRBJ2-5; 9 bases map to TRBD1. With V trimmed by 6 bases and J by 2 bases, 2 bases remained unmatched. This CDR3 contains 13 residues. Germline V gives CDR1 SGHNT, CDR2 YYREEE (reference sequence). CDR3 sequence: CASNDRGQETQYF. In DNA form, the CDR3 reads TGTGCCAGCAATGACAGGGGGCAAGAGACCCAGTACTTC.

J is TRBJ2-7 and V is TRBV10-3; tentatively, D is TRBD1 or TRBD2 (5 bases each). CDR1 is ENHRY, CDR2 SYGVKD, per germline. The CDR3 has 14 amino acids. The V end was cut by 2 bases, the J end by 3 bases, with 11 bases between. The CDR3 reads CAISEGGFSYEQYF. CDR3 in DNA: TGTGCCATCAGTGAGGGGGGTTTCAGCTACGAGCAGTACTTC.

Comments on this clone: At one end the junction does not follow the germline gene, possibly because of a read error. The genes are TRBV4-1 and TRBJ1-1; D is unclear. The CDR3 runs to 17 residues. The germline V gene encodes CDR1 MGHRA and CDR2 YSYEKL. The CDR3 loop reads CANSQPLAGRTNTEAFF. In DNA, the CDR3 is TGCGCCAACAGCCAACCCCTCGCTGGCAGGACGAACACTGAAGCTTTCTTT.

J is TRBJ1-1 and V is TRBV7-3; D unresolved. Germline loops: CDR1 SGHTA, CDR2 FQGTGA. V shed 0 bases and J shed 1 base, with 6 bases lying between them. CDR3 size: 14 residues. CDR3: CASSLTAQNTEAFF. The CDR3 DNA sequence: TGTGCCAGCAGCTTAACGGCTCAGAACACTGAAGCTTTCTTT. Drawing the rest from reference TRBV7-3 and TRBJ1-1, the complete variable domain is GAGVSQTPSNKVTEKGKYVELRCDPISGHTALYWYRQSLGQGPEFLIYFQGTGAADDSGLPNDRFFAVRPEGSVSTLKIQRTERGDSAVYLCASSLTAQNTEAFFGQGTRLTVV.

The chain couples TRBV19 to TRBJ1-5; D is unresolved. This CDR3 region has 17 residues. V was cut by 7 bases and J by 0 bases, with 19 bases left in between. Germline V gene lookup returns CDR1 LNHDA and CDR2 SQIVND (reference sequence). The CDR3 reads CASNPSYSQNSNQPQHF. CDR3 sequence (DNA): TGTGCCAGTAACCCCAGCTACTCTCAAAATAGCAATCAGCCCCAGCATTTT.

The chain carries TRBV4-1 and TRBJ1-1; TRBD1 might be the D (5 bases). Per the germline V gene, CDR1 is MGHRA and CDR2 is YSYEKL. Trimming removed 1 base at V and 1 base at J, with 10 bases between. The CDR3 is 15 amino acids. In DNA form, the CDR3 reads TGCGCCAGCAGCCAAGGGGGGGGGAAGAACACTGAAGCTTTCTTT. This translates into CASSQGGGKNTEAFF.

This CDR3 is CASSDRGVSGNTIYF. CDR3 bases: TGTGCCAGCAGCGACAGGGGCGTCTCTGGAAACACCATATATTTT. This chain links TRBV5-6 with TRBJ1-3; 8 bases are shared with TRBD1. The trim removed 4 bases at V and 0 bases at J, leaving 3 bases unmatched. This CDR3 comprises 15 residues. Germline V gene data show CDR1 as SGHDT and CDR2 as YYEEEE.

This clone was observed many times. This may stem from a read error, because a much larger clone lies one nucleotide away. V gene TRBV4-2 combines with J gene TRBJ1-2, with D perhaps matching TRBD1 (5 bases). This CDR3 region has 15 residues. With 4 bases removed from V and 4 bases from J, the gap between germline ends came to 16 bases. The germline V gene has CDR1 LGHNA and CDR2 YNFKEQ. CDR3 in amino acids: CASSPSGAEPYGYTF. The CDR3 coding sequence is TGTGCCAGCAGCCCATCCGGGGCCGAGCCCTATGGCTACACCTTC.

For this clone: One end of the junction is discordant with germline, which a read error may explain. The V and J genes are TRBV27 and TRBJ1-5, with a weak D call TRBD1 (5 bases). This CDR3 comprises 13 residues. Looked up from germline, CDR1 is MNHEY and CDR2 is SMNVEV (reference sequence). The CDR3 nucleotides read TGTGCCAGCAGTCTATCAGGGAGGCAGCCCCAGCATTTT. Protein sequence: CASSLSGRQPQHF.

There are a few counts of this clone. The J gene is TRBJ2-1, the V gene TRBV25-1, with D uncertain. This CDR3 comprises 15 residues. V lost 2 bases to trimming and J lost 8 bases, with 16 bases between them. Looked up from germline, CDR1 is MGHDK and CDR2 is SYGVNS. CDR3 sequence (DNA): TGTGCCAGCAGTGAAGGAGTGGTCCTGGGCCATGAGCAGTTCTTC. Protein product: CASSEGVVLGHEQFF.

The chain links TRBV10-1 to TRBJ2-7, with a weak D call TRBD2 (5 bases). The CDR3 extends over 12 amino acids. Per the germline V gene, CDR1 is WNHNN and CDR2 is SYGVQD (reference sequence). V was pared by 5 bases and J by 0 bases, with 5 bases between. CDR3 nucleotide sequence: TGCGCCAGCAGTCGGGACTCCTACGAGCAGTACTTC. Amino acid sequence: CASSRDSYEQYF.

The sample holds one count of this clone. The rearrangement joins TRBV4-1 to TRBJ2-1; D ambiguous. V was cut by 0 bases and J by 2 bases, with 11 bases left in between. The CDR3 has 16 residues. From germline, CDR1 is MGHRA and CDR2 YSYEKL. DNA for the CDR3: TGCGCCAGCAGCCAAGACAGGTTTCGACCCTACAATGAGCAGTTCTTC. Translation gives CASSQDRFRPYNEQFF.

This clone was counted between two and nine times. The gene calls are TRBV30 and TRBJ2-1; 10 nucleotides line up with TRBD1. Germline V lookup: CDR1 GTSNPN, CDR2 SVGIG (reference sequence). The CDR3 loop spans 16 amino acids. V shed 2 bases, J shed 7 bases, and the junction held 11 bases outside the gene matches. CDR3 in amino acids: CAWSPAYGQGGNEQFF. The CDR3 nucleotides read TGTGCCTGGAGTCCAGCCTACGGACAGGGGGGTAATGAGCAGTTCTTC.

This chain links TRBV11-1 with TRBJ2-7, with 10 bases lining up with TRBD2. Germline values: CDR1 SGHAT, CDR2 FQDESV (reference sequence). Unmatched junction bases numbered 4, after V lost 5 bases and J lost 3 bases. The CDR3 covers 14 residues. This CDR3 is CASSPLAGVYEQYF. Written as DNA, the CDR3 is TGTGCCAGCAGCCCCCTAGCGGGAGTCTACGAGCAGTACTTC.

The CDR3 loop reads CASTRGADNEQFF. CDR3 coding DNA: TGTGCCAGCACGAGGGGCGCCGACAATGAGCAGTTCTTC. The chain uses TRBV18 and TRBJ2-1, with D tentatively TRBD1 or TRBD2 (5 bases each). The germline V gene encodes CDR1 KGHSH and CDR2 LQKENI. The CDR3 consists of 13 residues. Deletions cut 8 bases from V and 5 bases from J, with 13 bases between.

This chain links TRBV7-3 with TRBJ2-5; 8 nucleotides match TRBD1. This CDR3 comprises 15 residues. Germline trimming cut 5 bases from V and 5 bases from J; bases unmatched to any gene: 10. The V gene's germline CDR1 is SGHTA and CDR2 FQGTGA. CDR3 coding DNA: TGTGCCAGCAGCAGGAGTGGACAGGGTGCCGAGACCCAGTACTTC. As protein: CASSRSGQGAETQYF. Full variable domain (outside the CDR3, taken from reference TRBV7-3 and TRBJ2-5): GAGVSQTPSNKVTEKGKYVELRCDPISGHTALYWYRQSLGQGPEFLIYFQGTGAADDSGLPNDRFFAVRPEGSVSTLKIQRTERGDSAVYLCASSRSGQGAETQYFGPGTRLLVL.

The chain is built from TRBV2 and TRBJ2-7; D may be TRBD1 (6 bases). The germline V gene has CDR1 SNHLY and CDR2 FYNNEI. V lost 4 bases and J lost 6, with 13 bases in between. This CDR3 is 13 amino acids long. CDR3 in amino acids: CASSGQVRGEQYF. The DNA of the CDR3 is TGTGCCAGCAGTGGACAGGTGAGGGGCGAGCAGTACTTC.

The chain employs TRBV4-3 and TRBJ2-2; 8 bases line up with TRBD1. The CDR3 has 16 residues. After removal of 4 bases from V and 5 bases from J, the junction contained 9 bases not matched to a gene. In germline, CDR1 is LGHNA, CDR2 YSLEER. The CDR3 nucleotides are TGCGCCAGCAGCCCCCGTCAGGGGGCTTGGACCGGGGAGCTGTTTTTT. Its protein is CASSPRQGAWTGELFF.